A selection of T cell receptor beta chains follows, all from one sample in a study of neurological immune-mediated disorders. Via MiXCR, TCRdb re-called the 5' RACE reads, giving one row per CDR3 protein. The data contain 71,000 or so distinct CDR3 sequences, about 5% of them singletons. Sequencing was done on a sample of PBMCs. These receptors were collected from a woman aged 25 to 39 with multiple sclerosis. The CDR3 runs from the conserved cysteine through the conserved F or W. Each record gives: clone size, D gene, J gene, V gene, CDR3 DNA, CDR3 protein. The D gene is left open where the match is weak. Size is omitted from some rows. Given values are once, few, many or a class for expanded clones.

>many|.|TRBJ2-1|TRBV5-1
TGCGCCAGCAGCTTGGAGGGCTCCTACAATGAGCAGTTCTTC
CASSLEGSYNEQFF
>.|TRBD2|TRBJ2-1|TRBV5-1
TGCGCCAGCAGCACAAGCGGGGGAGACAATGAGCAGTTCTTC
CASSTSGGDNEQFF
>.|.|TRBJ2-1|TRBV20-1
TGCAGTGCTAGAGTAATATATGAGCAGTTCTTC
CSARVIYEQFF
>few|TRBD2|TRBJ2-3|TRBV18
TGTGCCAGCTCCCCAACTTCTAGCGGGAGTCGGGATACGCAGTATTTT
CASSPTSSGSRDTQYF
>many|TRBD1|TRBJ2-5|TRBV5-1
TGCGCCAGCAGCTTTCAGGGGGCAGGAGAGACCCAGTACTTC
CASSFQGAGETQYF
>many|.|TRBJ1-1|TRBV6-6
TGTGCCAGCACTGAGGGTAGGGCTTTCTTT
CASTEGRAFF
>.|TRBD2|TRBJ2-2|TRBV7-8
TGTGCCAGCAGCTCGGGGGGGCCGGTCACCGGGGAGCTGTTTTTT
CASSSGGPVTGELFF
>many|.|TRBJ2-7|TRBV20-1
TGCAGTGCTACGGACTTTTACGAGCAGTACTTC
CSATDFYEQYF
>many|TRBD1|TRBJ1-1|TRBV12-3/TRBV12-4
TGTGCCAGCAGATTATTCTCGGGACAGCCGTTTGAAGCTTTCTTT
CASRLFSGQPFEAFF
>few|.|TRBJ2-7|TRBV12-3/TRBV12-4
TGTGCCAGCAGGGGAGGCACAGGGCGGGGCTACGAGCAGTACTTC
CASRGGTGRGYEQYF
>.|.|TRBJ1-2|TRBV12-3/TRBV12-4
TGTGCCAGCAGTCGGGGGATTTCGGGCTATGGCTACACCTTC
CASSRGISGYGYTF
>many|TRBD1|TRBJ1-5|TRBV5-1
TGCGCCAGCAGCTTGTCGGGACAGGACAATCAGCCCCAGCATTTT
CASSLSGQDNQPQHF
>many|.|TRBJ2-1|TRBV7-2
TGTGCCAGCAGCTTAACGGGGGCCTACAATGAGCAGTTCTTC
CASSLTGAYNEQFF
>many|.|TRBJ1-1|TRBV24-1
TGTGCCACCAGTGATTCAAAAAACAGGGAGCACACTGAAGTTTTCTTT
CATSDSKNREHTEVFF
>many|.|TRBJ2-1|TRBV5-1
TGCGCCAGCAGCTTGGCCGGCTTTGTCGCCGATGAGCAGTTCTTC
CASSLAGFVADEQFF
>many|.|TRBJ2-5|TRBV5-1
TGCGCCAGCAGCTCAGCCCCACTGAGGTCTGAGACCCAGTACTTC
CASSSAPLRSETQYF
>few|TRBD1|TRBJ2-5|TRBV20-1
TGCAGTGCTAGGATACAGGGGTACCAAGAGACCCAGTACTTC
CSARIQGYQETQYF
>many|.|TRBJ2-2|TRBV20-1
TGCAGTGCCCAGCGTCCTGGGTACACCGGGGAGCTGTTTTTT
CSAQRPGYTGELFF
>many|.|TRBJ2-2|TRBV27
TGTGCCAGCAGTTTATATTCCCGGGGAAGGGCCGGGGAGCTGTTTTTT
CASSLYSRGRAGELFF
>many|.|TRBJ2-7|TRBV20-1
TGCAGTGCTAGTTCGACAGGCTACGAGCAGTACTTC
CSASSTGYEQYF
>many|.|TRBJ2-5|TRBV5-1
TGCGCCAGCAGGGGGACGGAGACCCAGTACTTC
CASRGTETQYF
>many|.|TRBJ2-5|TRBV9
TGTGCCAGCAGCGGGGGGACCTACCGAGAGACCCAGTACTTC
CASSGGTYRETQYF
>many|TRBD2|TRBJ2-7|TRBV20-1
TGCAGTGCTAGAATTATCTTGGGACTAGCGGGACTCCGAACCTACGAGCAGTACTTC
CSARIILGLAGLRTYEQYF
>few|.|TRBJ2-3|TRBV27
TGTGCCAGCAGTTGGGGCGGGACCAGCACAGATACGCAGTATTTT
CASSWGGTSTDTQYF
>.|.|TRBJ2-1|TRBV30
TGTGCCTGGGCGCCGGGGCTCACCAGTGAGCAGTTCTTC
CAWAPGLTSEQFF
>many|.|TRBJ2-1|TRBV15
TGTGCCACCAGCAGAGGGAACGGACCCCACAATGAGCAGTTCTTC
CATSRGNGPHNEQFF
>many|.|TRBJ2-4|TRBV5-6
TGTGCCAGCAGCTTGGGGGGGTGGAGGCCCCGCATTCAGTACTTC
CASSLGGWRPRIQYF
>many|TRBD1|TRBJ1-2|TRBV28
TGTGCCAGCAGCCTCCAGGGGGCGCTTGGCTACACCTTC
CASSLQGALGYTF
>many|.|TRBJ2-6|TRBV7-9
TGTGCCAGCAGCCCACGACCTGGGGCCAACGTCCTGACTTTC
CASSPRPGANVLTF
>.|.|TRBJ2-5|TRBV3-1
TGTGCCAGCAGCCTTAACAGGTTGCGGGAGACCCAGTACTTC
CASSLNRLRETQYF
>.|.|TRBJ2-3|TRBV29-1
TGCAGCGTTGATATCGCACTAGCCCCAGATACGCAGTATTTT
CSVDIALAPDTQYF
>many|.|TRBJ2-3|TRBV7-2
TGTGCCAGCAGCTATTACCCCTCTAGCACAGATACGCAGTATTTT
CASSYYPSSTDTQYF
>.|.|TRBJ2-7|TRBV27
TGTGCCAGCAGTTCGGGCCCCGCCTACGAGCAGTACTTC
CASSSGPAYEQYF
>.|.|TRBJ1-1|TRBV5-1
TGCGCCAGCAGCTTGGATAGGGTCAACACTGAAGCTTTCTTT
CASSLDRVNTEAFF
>many|TRBD2|TRBJ2-3|TRBV20-1
TGCAGTGCTAGACTAGCGGGCACAGATACGCAGTATTTT
CSARLAGTDTQYF
>many|.|TRBJ1-5|TRBV20-1
TGCAGTGCCATCGACACACTTAGCAATCAGCCCCAGCATTTT
CSAIDTLSNQPQHF
>.|TRBD2|TRBJ2-1|TRBV2
TGTGCCAGCACGGGGGTGGCGGGAGAAACGACCTACAATGAGCAGTTCTTC
CASTGVAGETTYNEQFF
>many|TRBD1|TRBJ2-4|TRBV20-1
TGCAGTGCTAGACAACAGGGGGCAGGTGGGGTCGGCAAAAACATTCAGTACTTC
CSARQQGAGGVGKNIQYF
>many|.|TRBJ2-2|TRBV10-3
TGTGCCACCCAGGGCGTCAACACCGGGGAGCTGTTTTTT
CATQGVNTGELFF
>many|.|TRBJ2-5|TRBV5-1
TGCGCCAGCAGCCCGCCTCCGGCGCAAGAGACCCAGTACTTC
CASSPPPAQETQYF
>.|TRBD1|TRBJ1-6|TRBV5-6
TGTGCCAGCAGCTTTGGGACAGCAACTTCCTATAATTCACCCCTCCACTTT
CASSFGTATSYNSPLHF
>many|TRBD2|TRBJ2-1|TRBV20-1
TGCAGTGCCAGAACGGACCTAGCGGGAGTTGAGCAGTTCTTC
CSARTDLAGVEQFF
>few|.|TRBJ2-7|TRBV14
TGTGCCAGCAGCCAAGGGGCTGGGCGCCCCTACGAGCAGTACTTC
CASSQGAGRPYEQYF